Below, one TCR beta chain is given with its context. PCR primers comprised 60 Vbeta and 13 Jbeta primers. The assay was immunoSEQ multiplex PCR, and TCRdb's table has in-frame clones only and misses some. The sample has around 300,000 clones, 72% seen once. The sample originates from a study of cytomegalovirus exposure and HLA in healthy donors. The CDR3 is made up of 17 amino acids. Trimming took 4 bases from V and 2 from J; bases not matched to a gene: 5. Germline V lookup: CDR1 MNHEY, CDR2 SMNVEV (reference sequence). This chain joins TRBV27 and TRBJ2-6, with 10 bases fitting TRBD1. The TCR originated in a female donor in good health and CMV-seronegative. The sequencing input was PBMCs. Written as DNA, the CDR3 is TGTGCCAGCAGTTCGGGACAGGGGTTGGCTGGGGCCAACGTCCTGACTTTC. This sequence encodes CASSSGQGLAGANVLTF.